This T cell receptor beta chain came from a study of T-cell reconstitution after alpha-beta-depleted transplantation in children. There are 13 residues in the CDR3. The germline V gene encodes CDR1 SGDLS and CDR2 YYNGEE. Trimming at V came to 4 bases and at J to 10 bases, leaving 7 bases not matched to a gene. Unique molecular identifiers were incorporated during preparation of the TCRbeta library. One entry per CDR3 protein results from TCRdb running MiXCR on the PCR reads. Of approximately 88,000 distinct CDR3 sequences in the sample, 9% to 15% were seen once. The input for sequencing was PBMCs from the stem cell graft donor, taken from the stem cell graft. V and J are TRBV9 and TRBJ2-1; TRBD2 matches 8 bases. The TCR was taken from a human donor who donated a stem cell graft to a child with inherited bone marrow failure. CDR3 sequence: CASSTRPGGEQFF. The CDR3 DNA reads as TGTGCCAGCAGCACCCGTCCGGGGGGGGAGCAGTTCTTC.